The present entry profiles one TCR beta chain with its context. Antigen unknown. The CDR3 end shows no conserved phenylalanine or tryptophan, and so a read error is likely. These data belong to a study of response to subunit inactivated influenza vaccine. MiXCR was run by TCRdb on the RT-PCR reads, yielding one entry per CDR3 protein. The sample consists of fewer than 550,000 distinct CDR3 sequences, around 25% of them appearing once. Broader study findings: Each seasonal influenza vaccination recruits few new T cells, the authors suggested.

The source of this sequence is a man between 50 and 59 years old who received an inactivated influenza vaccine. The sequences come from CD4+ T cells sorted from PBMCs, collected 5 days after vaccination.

CDR3 loop: CASSPGPNTGELFC. The DNA of the CDR3 is TGTGCCAGCAGCCCGGGGCCGAACACCGGGGAGCTGTTTTGT. The V call is TRBV5-8, the J call TRBJ2-2; D is perhaps TRBD1 or TRBD2 (5 bases each). The germline CDR1 and CDR2 sequences are SGHTS and YDEGEE. This CDR3 is 14 amino acids long. The V end was cut by 4 bases, the J end by 0 bases, with 7 bases between.